The 15 T cell receptor beta chains presented below share a single source sample, sequenced in a study of blood T cell repertoires in COVID-19. Sequencing was performed with immunoSEQ multiplex PCR; in TCRdb, only in-frame clones are kept and a portion is missing. The sample includes 60,000 to 75,000 clones, 86% of them seen just once. Sequenced material: peripheral blood. The source of these receptors is a man in his sixties or seventies with active COVID-19.

This chain connects TRBV9 to TRBJ2-1, with TRBD2 identical over 10 bases. Germline values: CDR1 SGDLS, CDR2 YYNGEE. After removal of 3 bases from V and 5 bases from J, the junction contained 8 bases not matched to a gene. The length of the CDR3 is 16 residues. CDR3 loop: CASSARTSGLDNEQFF. The CDR3 DNA reads as TGTGCCAGCAGCGCCCGGACTAGCGGACTGGACAATGAGCAGTTCTTC.

The genes are TRBV11-2 and TRBJ2-7; D is perhaps TRBD1 (5 bases). V lost 1 base and J 4 bases, leaving 14 bases between the germline ends. There are 15 residues in the CDR3. The germline gives CDR1 SGHAT, CDR2 FQNNGV. CDR3 in DNA: TGTGCCAGCAGCTTAGTGGGTTGGGGCCGTTACGAGCAGTACTTC. Protein: CASSLVGWGRYEQYF.

The V call is TRBV7-9, the J call TRBJ2-5; TRBD1 aligns across 8 bases. The CDR3 is made up of 15 amino acids. The V and J ends lost 7 bases and 1 base, in that order; junction bases with no gene match: 8. Germline assignment: CDR1 SEHNR and CDR2 FQNEAQ (reference sequence). DNA for the CDR3: TGTGCCAGCACCAATTCAGGGGGCCCCCAAGAGACCCAGTACTTC. Its translation is CASTNSGGPQETQYF. Full variable domain (remainder filled in from reference TRBV7-9 and TRBJ2-5): DTGVSQNPRHKITKRGQNVTFRCDPISEHNRLYWYRQTLGQGPEFLTYFQNEAQLEKSRLLSDRFSAERPKGSFSTLEIQRTEQGDSAMYLCASTNSGGPQETQYFGPGTRLLVL.

V and J are TRBV4-3 and TRBJ2-7, with 9 bases aligning to TRBD2. Germline V gene sequence: CDR1 LGHNA, CDR2 YSLEER. V shed 1 base and J 0 bases; nucleotides not matched to a gene: 4. This CDR3 has 16 residues. The CDR3: CASSQGPAGGSYEQYF. The CDR3 DNA sequence: TGCGCCAGCAGCCAAGGCCCAGCGGGGGGCTCCTACGAGCAGTACTTC.

The chain recombines TRBV5-6 with TRBJ2-7, with 11 bases matching TRBD1. V lost 5 bases to trimming and J lost 0 bases; unmatched junction nucleotides: 13. The CDR3 totals 18 residues. Germline CDR1 reads SGHDT; CDR2 reads YYEEEE. In DNA, the CDR3 is TGTGCCAGCAGACCCGGGACAGGGGGACGGCTGAGCTCCTACGAGCAGTACTTC. This gives the protein CASRPGTGGRLSSYEQYF.

This chain joins TRBV6-5 and TRBJ2-3; 7 bases are shared with TRBD2. There are 13 residues in the CDR3. Germline assignment: CDR1 MNHEY and CDR2 SVGAGI. After removal of 8 bases from V and 0 bases from J, the junction contained 2 bases not matched to a gene. CDR3 nucleotide sequence: TGTGCCAGCGGGGGGGGAAGCACAGATACGCAGTATTTT. Amino acids: CASGGGSTDTQYF.

The chain combines TRBV18 with TRBJ1-6; D is uncertain. CDR1 KGHSH and CDR2 LQKENI come from the germline V gene. With 8 bases removed from V and 9 bases from J, the gap between germline ends came to 23 bases. This CDR3 is built from 16 residues. The CDR3 loop is CASRAGSARSGSPLHF. CDR3 nucleotide sequence: TGTGCCAGCCGGGCGGGGTCCGCCCGGTCCGGTTCACCCCTCCACTTT.

The chain is built from TRBV5-6 and TRBJ1-2; 7 nucleotides agree with TRBD1. Looked up from germline, CDR1 is SGHDT and CDR2 is YYEEEE. CDR3 length equals 14 residues. The junction had 8 bases not matched to a gene; V was cut back by 4 bases and J by 5 bases. CDR3 amino acids: CASSDGTAPYGYTF. CDR3 DNA sequence: TGTGCCAGCAGCGACGGGACAGCGCCATATGGCTACACCTTC.

V gene TRBV6-6 combines with J gene TRBJ2-2, with a tentative D call TRBD1 (6 bases). CDR1 is MNHNY and CDR2 is SVGAGI in the germline V gene (reference sequence). This CDR3 is built from 15 residues. Trimming shortened V by 4 bases and J by 6 bases, and 15 bases separated the two germline ends. The CDR3 loop reads CASSSTGSGPGELFF. Written as DNA, the CDR3 is TGTGCCAGCAGTTCAACAGGGTCCGGTCCCGGGGAGCTGTTTTTT.

J is TRBJ2-7 and V is TRBV5-1; D may be TRBD1 (5 bases). Germline CDR1 is SGHRS and CDR2 is YFSETQ. The CDR3 covers 14 residues. The V end lost 7 bases, the J end lost 3 bases, and 17 bases lay between the germline ends. The CDR3 DNA reads TGCGCCAGCGCCCCCACTGGGGCGGTCTACGAGCAGTACTTC. Protein sequence: CASAPTGAVYEQYF.

The J gene is TRBJ2-1, the V gene TRBV6-2 or TRBV6-3, with TRBD2 identical over 7 bases. V dropped 0 bases and J dropped 5; count of bases not matched to a gene: 10. The CDR3 spans 17 residues. Germline V gene lookup returns CDR1 MNHEY and CDR2 SVGEGT. This CDR3 reads CASSYSGGNQRDNEQFF. The DNA of the CDR3 is TGTGCCAGCAGTTACTCCGGGGGGAATCAACGAGACAATGAGCAGTTCTTC.

This clone was observed a single time. The CDR3 reads CASSLTGGSSGVGSETQYF. The CDR3 region has the DNA TGTGCCAGCAGTTTAACCGGGGGCTCTAGCGGGGTCGGGTCGGAGACCCAGTACTTC. V is TRBV27 and J is TRBJ2-5; 9 bases are shared with TRBD2. Per germline, CDR1 MNHEY and CDR2 SMNVEV (reference sequence). V lost 2 bases, J lost 5 bases, and 18 bases stayed unmatched. The CDR3 has 19 amino acids.

The J gene is TRBJ1-2, the V gene TRBV5-1, with 11 bases aligning to TRBD1. This CDR3 comprises 16 residues. Looked up from germline, CDR1 is SGHRS and CDR2 is YFSETQ. Trimming took 7 bases from V and 4 from J; bases not matched to a gene: 12. The CDR3 DNA reads as TGCGCCAGCCAACGGGGGACAGGGGGTTCGGGCTATGGCTACACCTTC. Protein sequence: CASQRGTGGSGYGYTF. Using reference TRBV5-1 and TRBJ1-2 for the parts outside the CDR3, the full variable domain is KAGVTQTPRYLIKTRGQQVTLSCSPISGHRSVSWYQQTPGQGLQFLFEYFSETQRNKGNFPGRFSGRQFSNSRSEMNVSTLELGDSALYLCASQRGTGGSGYGYTFGSGTRLTVV.

This clone has a single count. This rearrangement joins TRBV6-2 or TRBV6-3 to TRBJ2-7; 7 bases agree with TRBD1. Germline V gene sequence: CDR1 MNHEY, CDR2 SVGEGT. This CDR3 is built from 14 residues. Trimming removed 5 bases from V and 4 bases from J; junction bases left unmatched: 8. The CDR3 is CASSPRTRGYEQYF. DNA of the CDR3: TGTGCCAGCAGTCCCCGGACCAGGGGGTACGAGCAGTACTTC.

This chain connects TRBV11-2 to TRBJ2-1; D is possibly TRBD2 (5 bases). The CDR3 runs to 16 residues. Germline V CDR1 and CDR2: SGHAT, FQNNGV. Trimming took 3 bases from V and 5 from J, leaving 17 bases between them. CDR3 protein: CASSFTVSGPDNEQFF. Here the CDR3 DNA reads TGTGCCAGCAGCTTTACGGTGAGCGGACCGGACAATGAGCAGTTCTTC. The full variable domain, in which reference TRBV11-2 and TRBJ2-1 provide the parts outside the CDR3, is EAGVAQSPRYKIIEKRQSVAFWCNPISGHATLYWYQQILGQGPKLLIQFQNNGVVDDSQLPKDRFSAERLKGVDSTLKIQPAKLEDSAVYLCASSFTVSGPDNEQFFGPGTRLTVL.